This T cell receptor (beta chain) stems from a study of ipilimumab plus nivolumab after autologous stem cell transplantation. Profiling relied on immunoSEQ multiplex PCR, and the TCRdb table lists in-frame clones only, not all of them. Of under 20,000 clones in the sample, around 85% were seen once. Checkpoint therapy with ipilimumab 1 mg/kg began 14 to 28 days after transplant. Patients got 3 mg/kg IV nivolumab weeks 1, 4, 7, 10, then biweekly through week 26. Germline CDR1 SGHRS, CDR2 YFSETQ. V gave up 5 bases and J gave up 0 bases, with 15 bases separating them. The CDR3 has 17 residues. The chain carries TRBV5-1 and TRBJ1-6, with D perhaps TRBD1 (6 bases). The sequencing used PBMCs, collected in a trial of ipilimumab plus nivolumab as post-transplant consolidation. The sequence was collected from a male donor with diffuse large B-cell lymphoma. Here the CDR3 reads CASRSSQGGSYNSPLHF. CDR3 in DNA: TGCGCCAGCAGAAGTTCACAGGGAGGCTCCTATAATTCACCCCTCCACTTT.